A single sample is the source of the 12 T cell receptor beta chains below, sequenced in a study of T-cell reconstitution after alpha-beta-depleted transplantation in children. TCRbeta library preparation incorporated unique molecular identifiers. TCRdb re-called the PCR reads with MiXCR, one entry per CDR3 protein. This repertoire shows about 470,000 distinct CDR3 sequences, approximately 42% found once; its top ten account for under 35%. This material consisted of PBMCs, taken before TCRalphabeta/CD19-depleted stem cell transplant. The source is a girl aged 2 to 9 with aplastic anemia, due to receive a stem cell transplant.

V is TRBV12-3 or TRBV12-4 and J is TRBJ1-2, with TRBD1 identical over 7 bases. This CDR3 is built from 14 residues. Trimming cost V 3 bases and J 5 bases; bases outside gene matches: 6. CDR3 loop: CASSFGGTAYGYTF. CDR3 nucleotide sequence: TGTGCCAGCAGTTTTGGAGGGACAGCATATGGCTACACCTTC.

This rearrangement joins TRBV20-1 to TRBJ2-7; D is perhaps TRBD2 (6 bases). Per the germline V gene, CDR1 is DFQATT and CDR2 is SNEGSKA (reference sequence). Between the trimmed V and J ends, which lost 0 bases and 4 bases, there was a span of 16 bases. The CDR3 extends over 15 amino acids. CDR3 coding DNA: TGCAGTGCTAGAGATCAGCCAGGGACTGGGTACGAGCAGTACTTC. It yields the protein CSARDQPGTGYEQYF.

This chain uses TRBV28 with TRBJ2-7; 10 nucleotides match TRBD2. The CDR3 extends over 18 amino acids. The V gene's germline CDR1 is MDHEN and CDR2 SYDVKM. With V trimmed by 4 bases and J by 3 bases, 15 bases remained unmatched. CDR3 DNA sequence: TGTGCCAGCAGTTCGACCCCGTATCTAGCGGGAGTTGGCTACGAGCAGTACTTC. Encoded protein: CASSSTPYLAGVGYEQYF.

There are a few counts of this clonotype. The CDR3 is CAISEGLGSAYEQYF. The CDR3 DNA reads as TGTGCCATCAGTGAGGGTTTAGGGAGCGCCTACGAGCAGTACTTC. The chain couples TRBV10-3 to TRBJ2-7, with D tentatively TRBD2 (5 bases). Germline assignment: CDR1 ENHRY and CDR2 SYGVKD. Between the trimmed V and J ends, which lost 2 bases and 2 bases, there was a span of 13 bases. This CDR3 is built from 15 residues.

CDR3 in amino acids: CAGSSLSGTQETQYF. CDR3 coding DNA: TGTGCCGGCTCTTCTTTGAGCGGGACACAAGAGACCCAGTACTTC. V gene TRBV28 combines with J gene TRBJ2-5; D might be TRBD2 (7 bases). Trimming left V 11 bases short and J 2 bases short, with 21 bases between. The CDR3 has 15 amino acids. Germline-derived CDR1 and CDR2 are MDHEN and SYDVKM.

This clonotype was seen at least ten times. V is TRBV7-2 and J is TRBJ2-1, with 9 bases identical to TRBD2. Unmatched junction bases numbered 5, after V lost 2 bases and J lost 0 bases. Germline CDR1 and CDR2: SGHTA and FQGNSA. This CDR3 region has 17 residues. The CDR3 DNA reads as TGTGCCAGCAGCTTACCAATTAGCGGGAGCTCCTACAATGAGCAGTTCTTC. It translates to CASSLPISGSSYNEQFF.

This clonotype showed up many times. The chain couples TRBV7-2 to TRBJ2-7; maybe TRBD1 (6 bases). Germline V gene lookup returns CDR1 SGHTA and CDR2 FQGNSA. This CDR3 spans 14 amino acids. Trimming took off 3 bases at V and 2 bases at J, with 11 bases between the two ends. CDR3 DNA: TGTGCCAGCAGCTTCTTAGGGGGAGCCTACGAGCAGTACTTC. It specifies CASSFLGGAYEQYF.

This clonotype was recorded a few times. The chain couples TRBV6-5 to TRBJ2-7; D tentatively fits TRBD1 or TRBD2 (5 bases each). Trimming shortened V by 0 bases and J by 0 bases, and 15 bases separated the two germline ends. Germline V lookup: CDR1 MNHEY, CDR2 SVGAGI. CDR3 length equals 17 residues. CDR3 loop: CASSYSTGARSSYEQYF. The CDR3 DNA is TGTGCCAGCAGTTACTCCACCGGGGCCAGGAGCTCCTACGAGCAGTACTTC.

The CDR3 is CASSLAAGHLSYEQYF. CDR3 coding DNA: TGTGCCAGCAGCTTGGCTGCTGGGCACCTCTCCTACGAGCAGTACTTC. The chain has TRBV5-7 and TRBJ2-7, with D uncertain. TRBV5-7 is classed as an ORF, of uncertain function. This CDR3 is 16 amino acids long. V gave up 0 bases and J gave up 0 bases, with 13 bases separating them.

This clonotype was counted between two and nine times. This chain uses TRBV7-7 with TRBJ2-3; 8 nucleotides align to TRBD2. Germline CDR1 and CDR2: SSHAT and FNYEAQ (reference sequence). The junction had 5 bases not matched to a gene; V was cut back by 5 bases and J by 4 bases. The CDR3 runs to 14 residues. This CDR3 reads CASSVGLASDTQYF. In nucleotides, the CDR3 is TGTGCCAGCAGCGTCGGACTAGCCTCAGATACGCAGTATTTT.

This clonotype was counted a single time. V is TRBV5-1 and J is TRBJ2-5; TRBD2 agrees at 11 bases. This CDR3 is 16 amino acids long. CDR1 and CDR2 from the germline V gene are SGHRS and YFSETQ. J lost 4 bases, V lost 1 base, and 6 bases had no gene match. CDR3 residues: CASSLKETSGAETQYF. The CDR3 DNA follows: TGCGCCAGCAGCTTGAAAGAGACTAGCGGGGCAGAGACCCAGTACTTC. Looking up the rest from reference TRBV5-1 and TRBJ2-5 gives the full variable domain: KAGVTQTPRYLIKTRGQQVTLSCSPISGHRSVSWYQQTPGQGLQFLFEYFSETQRNKGNFPGRFSGRQFSNSRSEMNVSTLELGDSALYLCASSLKETSGAETQYFGPGTRLLVL.

V is TRBV29-1 and J is TRBJ1-2; D is possibly TRBD1 (5 bases). CDR1 is SQVTM, CDR2 ANQGSEA, per germline. This CDR3 has 12 residues. V was trimmed by 4 bases and J by 6 bases, leaving 12 bases between them. CDR3 residues: CSVATGGDGYTF. The CDR3, as DNA: TGCAGCGTTGCTACGGGGGGGGATGGCTACACCTTC.